The 15 T cell receptor beta chains below come from one sample, sequenced in a study of CD8+ T cells in alopecia areata. Once RNA had been extracted, it was reverse transcribed into cDNA to act as the sequencing template. Method: immunoSEQ multiplex PCR; TCRdb's copy keeps in-frame clones and lacks some. The table includes around 190,000 clones, around 50% detected once. The sample taken for sequencing was CD8+ T cells sorted from blood. These receptors all stem from a human donor in good health.

This clone was picked up a small number of times. The chain has TRBV19 and TRBJ1-5, with a possible D match to TRBD1 (6 bases). V lost 6 bases and J lost 3, with 15 bases in between. Germline CDR1 is LNHDA and CDR2 is SQIVND (reference sequence). The CDR3 has 15 amino acids. The CDR3 here is CASSMYTGFNQPQHF. DNA of the CDR3: TGTGCCAGTAGCATGTATACAGGGTTCAATCAGCCCCAGCATTTT.

The chain employs TRBV29-1 and TRBJ2-7, with unresolved D. The CDR3 consists of 10 residues. Germline CDR1 is SQVTM and CDR2 is ANQGSEA. V lost 0 bases and J lost 6, with 3 bases in between. DNA of the CDR3: TGCAGCGTTGAAGACAGCGAGCAGTACTTC. Translated: CSVEDSEQYF.

The rearrangement uses TRBV27 and TRBJ2-7, with unresolved D. The CDR3 is made up of 13 amino acids. Germline V gene data show CDR1 as MNHEY and CDR2 as SMNVEV (reference sequence). Trimming removed 6 bases at V and 3 bases at J, with 12 bases between. The CDR3 DNA reads as TGTGCCAGCAGCCTAGAGAGAAACTACGAGCAGTACTTC. Translating it yields CASSLERNYEQYF.

The chain carries TRBV11-2 and TRBJ2-5; no definite D call. The V end was cut by 8 bases, the J end by 5 bases, with 15 bases between. The CDR3 contains 13 residues. CDR1 and CDR2 from the germline V gene are SGHAT and FQNNGV. The CDR3 nucleotides read TGTGCCAGCTATGATCGCCCGCGGGAGACCCAGTACTTC. This gives the protein CASYDRPRETQYF.

CDR3 in amino acids: CASSLRSYTDTQYF. In nucleotides, the CDR3 is TGTGCCAGCAGTTTGCGCAGTTACACAGATACGCAGTATTTT. This chain uses TRBV27 with TRBJ2-3; D is undetermined. Germline V gene data show CDR1 as MNHEY and CDR2 as SMNVEV (reference sequence). With 3 bases removed from V and 2 bases from J, the gap between germline ends came to 9 bases. The CDR3 sequence is 14 residues long.

V is TRBV5-1 and J is TRBJ2-7; D gene uncertain. CDR3 size: 13 residues. Between the trimmed V and J ends, which lost 2 bases and 0 bases, there was a span of 6 bases. CDR1 and CDR2 (germline): SGHRS, YFSETQ. The CDR3 DNA is TGCGCCAGCAGCTTAGGAAGCTCCTACGAGCAGTACTTC. It translates to CASSLGSSYEQYF.

V usage is TRBV9 and J usage is TRBJ2-5; a possible D gene is TRBD2 (7 bases). The germline V gene encodes CDR1 SGDLS and CDR2 YYNGEE. The V gene lost 4 bases and the J gene lost 7 bases, with 14 bases spanning the gap. The CDR3 is 13 residues long. CDR3 sequence: CASSPREGGTQYF. In DNA, the CDR3 is TGTGCCAGCAGCCCAAGGGAGGGGGGGACCCAGTACTTC.

J is TRBJ2-1 and V is TRBV9; 9 nucleotides agree with TRBD1. Germline V lookup: CDR1 SGDLS, CDR2 YYNGEE. The trim removed 3 bases at V and 4 bases at J, leaving 5 bases unmatched. The CDR3 spans 15 residues. CDR3 coding DNA: TGTGCCAGCAGCGGACAGGGGGGCTTATACAATGAGCAGTTCTTC. Its translation is CASSGQGGLYNEQFF. The whole variable domain, remainder taken from reference TRBV9 and TRBJ2-1, is DSGVTQTPKHLITATGQRVTLRCSPRSGDLSVYWYQQSLDQGLQFLIQYYNGEERAKGNILERFSAQQFPDLHSELNLSSLELGDSALYFCASSGQGGLYNEQFFGPGTRLTVL.

J is TRBJ2-4 and V is TRBV2; TRBD2 might be the D (5 bases). The V gene lost 4 bases and the J gene lost 3 bases, with 13 bases spanning the gap. Germline CDR1 is SNHLY and CDR2 is FYNNEI. This CDR3 is built from 15 residues. CDR3 coding DNA: TGTGCCAGCAGTGCGGACTCCCTCGGCAAAAACATTCAGTACTTC. It encodes CASSADSLGKNIQYF.

This chain links TRBV30 with TRBJ1-2; 7 bases are a match to TRBD1. The germline V gene encodes CDR1 GTSNPN and CDR2 SVGIG (reference sequence). J lost 2 bases, V lost 2 bases, and 11 bases had no gene match. The CDR3 is 16 amino acids. This CDR3 is CAWSLRTGLLNYGYTF. CDR3 coding DNA: TGTGCCTGGAGTCTACGGACAGGACTCTTGAACTATGGCTACACCTTC.

This clone was counted only a few times. Written as DNA, the CDR3 is TGTGCCAGCAGCTTAGATCCGGCAGGGGCTGTCGAGCAGTACTTC. This sequence encodes CASSLDPAGAVEQYF. The chain combines TRBV7-6 with TRBJ2-7, with D tentatively TRBD1 (6 bases). CDR3 length: 15 amino acids. The germline CDR1 and CDR2 sequences are SGHVS and FNYEAQ. Trimming removed 1 base at V and 6 bases at J, with 16 bases between.

With regard to this clone: Within the sample, other DNA sequences also encode this same CDR3. The rearrangement joins TRBV6-5 to TRBJ1-1; D remains ambiguous. Germline loops: CDR1 MNHEY, CDR2 SVGAGI. The V gene lost 0 bases and the J gene lost 1 base, with 6 bases spanning the gap. The CDR3 has 14 residues. The CDR3 DNA sequence: TGTGCCAGCAGTTACTCGAGGCAGAACACTGAAGCTTTCTTT. It translates to CASSYSRQNTEAFF.

CDR3 coding DNA: TGTGCCAGCAGCTTGGGACTGGCCCTCGGGGAGCAGTACTTC. Amino acid sequence: CASSLGLALGEQYF. The chain employs TRBV5-5 and TRBJ2-7; D remains ambiguous. Trimming removed 0 bases at V and 7 bases at J, with 14 bases between. The CDR3 consists of 14 residues. From germline, CDR1 is SGHKS and CDR2 YYEKEE (reference sequence).

This chain connects TRBV30 to TRBJ1-2, with 7 nucleotides matching TRBD1. CDR1 is GTSNPN and CDR2 is SVGIG in the germline V gene (reference sequence). The ends lost 0 bases at V and 4 bases at J; junction bases unmatched: 8. This CDR3 has 15 amino acids. The DNA for the CDR3 is TGTGCCTGGAGTGTAGGACGACAGGGAACCTATGGCTACACCTTC. Its translation: CAWSVGRQGTYGYTF.

This sequence joins TRBV4-1 and TRBJ2-7; TRBD2 might be the D (6 bases). Germline lookup yields CDR1 MGHRA and CDR2 YSYEKL. This CDR3 is 15 amino acids long. V lost 3 bases and J 3 bases, leaving 15 bases between the germline ends. This CDR3 is CASSQLGTADYEQYF. CDR3 nucleotide sequence: TGCGCCAGCAGCCAGCTCGGGACTGCTGACTACGAGCAGTACTTC.